The 5 T cell receptor beta chains below were found in one sample sequenced in a study of blood T cells in healthy people across ages. PCR was performed a second time for roughly 7 to 11 cycles using a sample-barcoded 5' primer and a J-beta primer mix. Each CDR3 protein gets one entry after TCRdb re-called the 5' RACE reads with MiXCR. This sample yields about 1.6 million distinct CDR3 sequences, of which roughly 32% are seen a single time; approximately 11% belongs to the top ten. The sequenced sample consisted of blood. The receptors were gathered from a woman between 25 and 40 years old in good health.

J is TRBJ2-3 and V is TRBV7-9, with D unclear. This CDR3 is built from 15 residues. The germline CDR1 and CDR2 sequences are SEHNR and FQNEAQ (reference sequence). V dropped 5 bases and J dropped 4 bases, with 16 bases sitting between them. The DNA for the CDR3 is TGTGCCAGCAGCCCCCAGCCCAGCTCGGCAGATACGCAGTATTTT. Translation gives CASSPQPSSADTQYF.

This clonotype occurred many times. The J gene is TRBJ1-6, the V gene TRBV4-1, with D unresolved. This CDR3 spans 16 amino acids. In germline, CDR1 is MGHRA, CDR2 YSYEKL. The V end lost 1 base, the J end lost 0 bases, and 7 bases lay between the germline ends. In nucleotides, the CDR3 is TGCGCCAGCAGCCAAGTCGGGAGCTCCTATAATTCACCCCTCCACTTT. Its protein product is CASSQVGSSYNSPLHF.

The chain combines TRBV6-6 with TRBJ1-1, with D possibly being TRBD1 (5 bases). CDR1 is MNHNY and CDR2 is SVGAGI in the germline V gene (reference sequence). V dropped 5 bases and J dropped 8 bases, with 12 bases sitting between them. The CDR3 runs to 12 residues. DNA of the CDR3: TGTGCCAGCAGTGGGACCGCGGCCGAAGCTTTCTTT. Translation gives CASSGTAAEAFF.

In the case of this clonotype: One end of the junction varies from germline; a read error may be responsible. This chain joins TRBV7-6 and TRBJ2-6; possible D gene TRBD2, 5 bases. Looked up from germline, CDR1 is SGHVS and CDR2 is FNYEAQ. The CDR3 runs 20 residues. The CDR3 DNA reads as TGTGCCGGCAGCTTAGCGCGGGCAGATAGAGCTTTGTCTGGGGCCAACGTCCTGACTTTC. Its protein product is CAGSLARADRALSGANVLTF.

About this clonotype itself: This may arise from a read error, as a much more abundant clone is one base away. The rearrangement links TRBV29-1 to TRBJ2-7; TRBD2 is a possible D gene (6 bases). CDR1 and CDR2 from the germline V gene are SQVTM and ANQGSEA. The CDR3 is 15 amino acids. V lost 2 bases, J lost 4 bases, and 18 bases lay in between. The CDR3, as DNA: TGCAGCGTTGAAATCGGGCTAGTGGGGGGTTACGAGCAGTACTTC. As protein: CSVEIGLVGGYEQYF.